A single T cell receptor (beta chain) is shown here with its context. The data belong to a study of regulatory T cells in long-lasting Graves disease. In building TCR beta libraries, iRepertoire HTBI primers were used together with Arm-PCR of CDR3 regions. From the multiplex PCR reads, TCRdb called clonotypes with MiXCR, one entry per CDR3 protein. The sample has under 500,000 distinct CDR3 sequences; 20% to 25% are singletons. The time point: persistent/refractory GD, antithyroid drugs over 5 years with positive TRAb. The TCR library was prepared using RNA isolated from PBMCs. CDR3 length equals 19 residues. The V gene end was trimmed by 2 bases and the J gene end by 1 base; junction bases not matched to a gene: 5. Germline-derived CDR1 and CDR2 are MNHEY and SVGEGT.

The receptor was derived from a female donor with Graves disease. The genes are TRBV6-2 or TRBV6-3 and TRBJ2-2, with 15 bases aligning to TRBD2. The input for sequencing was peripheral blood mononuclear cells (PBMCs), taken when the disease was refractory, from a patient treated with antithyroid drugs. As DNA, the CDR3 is TGTGCCAGCAGTTACCCGGGACTAGCGGGAGGCCAGAACACCGGGGAGCTGTTTTTT. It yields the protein CASSYPGLAGGQNTGELFF.